The rows below give T cell receptor beta chains drawn from one sample of a study of blood T cell repertoires in COVID-19. Clones were sequenced by immunoSEQ multiplex PCR, and TCRdb holds only the in-frame ones, with some missing. The table has tens of thousands of clones, 85% to 90% seen once. The sequenced sample consisted of peripheral blood. Receptors were obtained from a human donor in a cohort sampled during active COVID-19. Each CDR3 is given with its conserved first and last residue. The D gene is left open where the match is weak. Clone size, where shown, is once, few, many, or a class for clones that have expanded.

j_gene,v_gene,abundance,d_gene,CDR3aa,CDR3nt
TRBJ1-1,TRBV7-2,few,-,CASTGWGGTEAFF,TGTGCCAGCACCGGGTGGGGGGGCACTGAAGCTTTCTTT
TRBJ2-7,TRBV29-1,-,TRBD1,CSVGQGDYEQYF,TGCAGCGTTGGACAGGGGGACTACGAGCAGTACTTC
TRBJ2-7,TRBV9,-,TRBD2,CASSVRASGSLDEQYF,TGTGCCAGCAGCGTTAGGGCTAGCGGTAGCCTGGACGAGCAGTACTTC
TRBJ2-3,TRBV7-2,-,TRBD1,CASSLYRGTGDTQYF,TGTGCCAGCAGCTTATACAGGGGTACCGGAGATACGCAGTATTTT
TRBJ2-7,TRBV9,once,TRBD1,CASSVRDRGTYEQYF,TGTGCCAGCAGCGTCCGGGACAGGGGTACCTACGAGCAGTACTTC
TRBJ2-3,TRBV27,-,TRBD1,CASGVRGYTDTQYF,TGTGCCAGCGGTGTCAGGGGGTACACAGATACGCAGTATTTT
TRBJ1-1,TRBV13,-,-,CASSVGRVGSTEAFF,TGTGCCAGCAGCGTAGGCCGAGTAGGGAGCACTGAAGCTTTCTTT
TRBJ2-7,TRBV2,-,TRBD1,CASSPGTAEQYF,TGTGCCAGCAGCCCAGGGACAGCCGAGCAGTACTTC
TRBJ1-1,TRBV6-2/TRBV6-3,-,-,CASSDVEGWGEAFF,TGTGCCAGCAGCGACGTGGAGGGGTGGGGTGAAGCTTTCTTT
TRBJ1-5,TRBV12-5,few,TRBD1,CASGSPAGGGQPQHF,TGTGCTAGTGGTTCCCCAGCAGGGGGCGGACAGCCCCAGCATTTT
TRBJ2-3,TRBV5-1,-,-,CASSLAQGDVAAQYF,TGCGCCAGCAGCTTGGCACAGGGAGATGTAGCTGCGCAGTATTTT
TRBJ2-3,TRBV4-1,-,TRBD2,CASSLLPGLAGGRGTDTQYF,TGCGCCAGCAGCCTCCTCCCGGGACTAGCGGGGGGGCGGGGCACAGATACGCAGTATTTT
TRBJ2-5,TRBV5-1,-,TRBD1,CASSLGQGRETQYF,TGCGCCAGCAGCTTGGGACAGGGAAGAGAGACCCAGTACTTC
TRBJ2-3,TRBV5-4,-,TRBD1,CASSFDRGLTDTQYF,TGTGCCAGCAGCTTCGACAGGGGGCTCACAGATACGCAGTATTTT
TRBJ2-7,TRBV10-3,-,-,CAKTGWGSYEQYF,TGTGCCAAAACAGGTTGGGGCTCCTACGAGCAGTACTTC
TRBJ2-3,TRBV7-2,-,-,CASSYNPGATDTQYF,TGTGCCAGCAGCTACAACCCAGGGGCCACAGATACGCAGTATTTT
TRBJ2-3,TRBV7-2,-,TRBD2,CASSLVVAGGPADTQYF,TGTGCCAGCAGCTTAGTCGTTGCGGGGGGGCCTGCAGATACGCAGTATTTT
TRBJ1-4,TRBV6-1,-,-,CASSDRGTNEKLFF,TGTGCCAGCAGTGATCGAGGGACTAATGAAAAACTGTTTTTT
TRBJ2-7,TRBV23-1,few,TRBD2,CASVRTSGVCRQYF,TGCGCCAGCGTCCGAACTAGCGGCGTCTGCAGGCAGTACTTC
TRBJ2-7,TRBV7-9,once,TRBD1,CASSFGRTGNSLLYEQYF,TGTGCCAGCAGCTTCGGCAGGACAGGGAATTCTCTACTCTACGAGCAGTACTTC
TRBJ2-7,TRBV4-2,few,-,CASSQVWQGTNEQYF,TGTGCCAGCAGCCAAGTTTGGCAGGGCACGAACGAGCAGTACTTC
TRBJ2-1,TRBV5-1,once,TRBD2,CASSLWYGRAPNNEQFF,TGCGCCAGCAGCTTGTGGTACGGGAGGGCCCCCAACAATGAGCAGTTCTTC
TRBJ2-6,TRBV6-5,-,-,CASSTDRSWANVLTF,TGTGCCAGCAGTACAGACAGGTCCTGGGCCAACGTCCTGACTTTC
TRBJ1-5,TRBV9,once,-,CASSPGSNQPQHF,TGTGCCAGCAGCCCCGGTAGCAATCAGCCCCAGCATTTT
TRBJ2-1,TRBV2,-,TRBD2,CASKGSTAGTGRDEQFF,TGTGCCAGCAAGGGGTCGACAGCAGGAACGGGGAGGGATGAGCAGTTCTTC
TRBJ2-1,TRBV29-1,-,-,CSVPEPNEQFF,TGCAGCGTTCCAGAACCCAATGAGCAGTTCTTC
TRBJ1-3,TRBV14,once,TRBD1,CASSPGQGSGNTIYF,TGTGCCAGCAGCCCCGGACAGGGGTCTGGAAACACCATATATTTT
TRBJ2-1,TRBV13,-,-,CASSLLPPGSDNEQFF,TGTGCCAGCAGCTTACTACCCCCCGGGTCGGACAATGAGCAGTTCTTC
TRBJ2-5,TRBV12-3/TRBV12-4,-,-,CASSLLRETQYF,TGTGCCAGCAGTTTACTTCGGGAGACCCAGTACTTC
TRBJ2-3,TRBV14,-,-,CASSPRLNLLFPTDTQYF,TGTGCCAGCAGCCCCCGACTGAACCTTCTATTCCCCACAGATACGCAGTATTTT
TRBJ2-1,TRBV19,-,-,CATIRAGPYNEQFF,TGTGCCACCATCAGGGCAGGGCCCTACAATGAGCAGTTCTTC
TRBJ2-7,TRBV5-5,-,TRBD2,CASSEGLAVGEQYF,TGTGCCAGCAGCGAGGGACTAGCGGTGGGGGAGCAGTACTTC
TRBJ2-3,TRBV18,-,TRBD2,CASSSQISGGPTDTQYF,TGTGCCAGCTCATCACAGATCAGCGGGGGGCCCACAGATACGCAGTATTTT
TRBJ2-7,TRBV2,few,-,CASSWTFLSYEQYF,TGTGCCAGCAGTTGGACTTTCCTCTCCTACGAGCAGTACTTC